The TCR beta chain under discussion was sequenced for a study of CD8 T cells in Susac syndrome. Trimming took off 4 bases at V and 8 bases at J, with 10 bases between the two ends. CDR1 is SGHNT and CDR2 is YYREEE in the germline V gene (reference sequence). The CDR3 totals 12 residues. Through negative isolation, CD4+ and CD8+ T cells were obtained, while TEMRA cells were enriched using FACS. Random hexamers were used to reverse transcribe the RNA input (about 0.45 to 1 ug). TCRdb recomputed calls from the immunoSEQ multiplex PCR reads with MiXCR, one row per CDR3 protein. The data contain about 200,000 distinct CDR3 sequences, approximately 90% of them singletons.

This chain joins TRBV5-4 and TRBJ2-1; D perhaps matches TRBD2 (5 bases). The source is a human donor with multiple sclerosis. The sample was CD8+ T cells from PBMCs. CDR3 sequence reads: CASSQSGYEQFF. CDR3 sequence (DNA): TGTGCCAGCAGCCAAAGCGGTTATGAGCAGTTCTTC.